These 3 T cell receptor beta chains were all obtained from the same sample, sequenced in a study of graft-versus-host responses after intestinal transplantation. Here immunoSEQ multiplex PCR was the method, and the copy in TCRdb shows in-frame clones only, minus some. In the table there are 77,000 or so clones, 92% of which are singletons. Sequences were derived from PBMCs, sampled 98 days after intestinal transplantation. These receptors originate from a human patient who received an intestinal transplant, so some T cells may come from the graft donor.

This clone was observed a few times. This sequence joins TRBV2 and TRBJ2-7; D ambiguous. V was trimmed by 7 bases and J by 4 bases, leaving 20 bases between them. The length of the CDR3 is 15 residues. Germline CDR1 is SNHLY and CDR2 is FYNNEI. CDR3 coding DNA: TGTGCCAGCACCGGTCTATATAGGCTGGGTTACGAGCAGTACTTC. Translated: CASTGLYRLGYEQYF.

This clone has only one observation. The chain has TRBV19 and TRBJ2-3; 9 bases agree with TRBD2. CDR3 length equals 17 residues. The V segment lost 0 bases and the J segment 6 bases; nucleotides outside the gene matches: 10. Germline assignment: CDR1 LNHDA and CDR2 SQIVND (reference sequence). DNA for the CDR3: TGTGCCAGTAGTATAGATGAGCGGGGGGACTTAACTGATACGCAGTATTTT. Translated, it gives CASSIDERGDLTDTQYF.

This clone was seen a single time. This chain uses TRBV14 with TRBJ2-7; TRBD2 might be the D (7 bases). Germline V lookup: CDR1 SGHDN, CDR2 FVKESK. The V gene lost 4 bases and the J gene lost 3 bases, with 10 bases spanning the gap. The CDR3 spans 13 residues. The chain's CDR3 is CASSPGGLYEQYF. The CDR3, as DNA: TGTGCCAGCAGCCCCGGGGGGCTCTACGAGCAGTACTTC. Variable domain in full (rest from reference TRBV14 and TRBJ2-7): EAGVTQFPSHSVIEKGQTVTLRCDPISGHDNLYWYRRVMGKEIKFLLHFVKESKQDESGMPNNRFLAERTGGTYSTLKVQPAELEDSGVYFCASSPGGLYEQYFGPGTRLTVT.